One and the same sample provided the 9 T cell receptor beta chains below, sequenced in a study of blood T cells in healthy people across ages. Primers used in a second PCR of about 6 to 11 cycles were a sample-barcoded 5' primer and a J-beta primer mix. Each CDR3 protein gets one entry after TCRdb re-called the 5' RACE reads with MiXCR. The table has hundreds of thousands of distinct CDR3 sequences, approximately 59% seen once. Specimen: blood. The receptors were sampled from a man aged 60 to 69 in good health.

V gene TRBV3-1 combines with J gene TRBJ2-1; 10 bases match TRBD2. This CDR3 has 15 amino acids. Germline CDR1 reads LGHDT; CDR2 reads YNNKEL (reference sequence). The junction had 7 bases not matched to a gene; V was cut back by 4 bases and J by 7 bases. The CDR3 DNA reads as TGTGCCAGCAGCCGAGCGGGGGGGATACGGAATGAGCAGTTCTTC. This translates into CASSRAGGIRNEQFF.

The chain recombines TRBV7-8 with TRBJ2-1; D perhaps matches TRBD1 (6 bases). CDR3 length equals 15 residues. CDR1 is SGHVS and CDR2 is FQNEAQ in the germline V gene. The V end lost 11 bases, the J end lost 2 bases, and 19 bases lay between the germline ends. The CDR3, as DNA: TGTGCCGGTAGCTCCGAAGGGGGACCCTACAATGAGCAGTTCTTC. Amino acid sequence: CAGSSEGGPYNEQFF.

This chain uses TRBV6-1 with TRBJ2-1; 12 bases line up with TRBD2. The J call is doubtful: the DNA matches TRBJ2-7 better. This CDR3 is 14 amino acids long. CDR1 is MNHNS and CDR2 is SASEGT in the germline V gene. CDR3 in DNA: TGTGCCAGCGAGACTAGCGGGGGTTACAATGAGCAGTACTTC. Its protein product is CASETSGGYNEQYF.

The chain carries TRBV6-1 and TRBJ2-5, with 8 positions matching TRBD1. V lost 6 bases to trimming and J lost 12 bases; unmatched junction nucleotides: 15. This CDR3 comprises 14 residues. Germline lookup yields CDR1 MNHNS and CDR2 SASEGT. The CDR3 DNA is TGTGCCAGCAGCCTGACCGTGGGACAGGCAAATGAGTACTTC. Protein: CASSLTVGQANEYF.

This chain joins TRBV7-2 and TRBJ2-7, with TRBD2 matching 11 bases. Unmatched junction bases numbered 18, after V lost 7 bases and J lost 7 bases. CDR1 is SGHTA and CDR2 is FQGNSA in the germline V gene. The CDR3 covers 17 residues. The CDR3 DNA reads as TGTGCCAGCACCAAACAAGCTAGCGGGGGGCTGACCTTGGAGCAGTACTTC. This sequence encodes CASTKQASGGLTLEQYF.

This chain links TRBV7-2 with TRBJ2-1, with D perhaps being TRBD1 or TRBD2 (5 bases each). Germline CDR1 reads SGHTA; CDR2 reads FQGNSA. CDR3 length: 15 residues. V was shortened by 6 bases and J by 0 bases, with 12 bases between the two germline ends. CDR3 region: CASRVPGSSYNEQFF. CDR3 nucleotides: TGTGCCAGCAGAGTCCCAGGGAGCTCCTACAATGAGCAGTTCTTC.

This chain links TRBV27 with TRBJ1-4; D remains ambiguous. CDR3 size: 15 residues. Trimming shortened V by 5 bases and J by 7 bases, and 17 bases separated the two germline ends. CDR1 and CDR2 (germline): MNHEY, SMNVEV (reference sequence). CDR3 protein: CASSPGWAASEKLFF. The CDR3 DNA reads as TGTGCCAGCAGTCCGGGGTGGGCGGCTTCTGAAAAACTGTTTTTT.

This clonotype appeared once. The chain couples TRBV10-2 to TRBJ2-1; D remains unclear. V lost 2 bases and J 7 bases, leaving 3 bases between the germline ends. The CDR3 runs 11 residues. Germline loops: CDR1 WSHSY, CDR2 SAAADI. The CDR3 sequence: CASSEENEQFF. CDR3 sequence (DNA): TGCGCCAGCAGTGAGGAGAATGAGCAGTTCTTC.

The V and J genes are TRBV20-1 and TRBJ2-7, with TRBD1 as a possible D gene (6 bases). Trimming removed 6 bases at V and 6 bases at J, with 21 bases between. This CDR3 is built from 14 residues. Germline V gene lookup returns CDR1 DFQATT and CDR2 SNEGSKA (reference sequence). The CDR3: CSAPVPDRMSEQYF. The CDR3 coding sequence is TGCAGTGCCCCAGTACCCGACAGGATGAGCGAGCAGTACTTC.